The 7 T cell receptor beta chains given below trace back to one sample, sequenced in a study of CD8+CD57+ T cells in acquired aplastic anemia. TCR beta VDJ and CDR3 were profiled, and genomic DNA was the template. TCRdb re-derived calls from the reads in MiXCR, one entry per CDR3 protein. The table includes approximately 200,000 distinct CDR3 sequences, roughly 57% detected once. Sequencing was done on a sample of sorted CD4+, CD8+, or CD8+CD57+ T cells (not recorded which) from PBMCs. The receptors stem from a human donor in good health.

In this sample, this clonotype turned up many times. The chain uses TRBV6-6 and TRBJ2-7; 13 nucleotides line up with TRBD2. The CDR3 contains 16 residues. The J segment lost 2 bases and the V segment lost 5 bases, leaving 6 bases of the junction unmatched. Germline V gives CDR1 MNHNY, CDR2 SVGAGI (reference sequence). This CDR3 is CASSPGLAGEAYEQYF. In nucleotides, the CDR3 is TGTGCCAGCAGTCCTGGACTAGCGGGAGAGGCCTACGAGCAGTACTTC.

This clonotype appeared many times. The chain is built from TRBV5-8 and TRBJ2-7; D not certain. CDR3 length: 12 amino acids. The germline V gene has CDR1 SGHTS and CDR2 YDEGEE. The V gene lost 2 bases and the J gene lost 0 bases, with 3 bases spanning the gap. Here the CDR3 reads CASSFSSYEQYF. CDR3 DNA sequence: TGTGCCAGCAGCTTCTCCTCCTACGAGCAGTACTTC. The full variable domain, with the rest looked up from reference TRBV5-8 and TRBJ2-7, is EAGVTQSPTHLIKTRGQQATLRCSPISGHTSVYWYQQALGLGLQFLLWYDEGEERNRGNFPPRFSGRQFPNYSSELNVNALELEDSALYLCASSFSSYEQYFGPGTRLTVT.

Of note for this clonotype: The junction and the germline gene differ at one end; a read error may be behind it. V gene TRBV9 combines with J gene TRBJ2-1; possible D gene TRBD2, 6 bases. Per germline, CDR1 SGDLS and CDR2 YYNGEE. This CDR3 region has 16 residues. Here the CDR3 reads CASSVAAGRTYNEQFF. DNA for the CDR3: TGTGCCAGCAGCGTAGCAGCAGGGAGGACCTACAATGAGCAATTCTTC.

This clonotype was seen at least ten times. The chain couples TRBV9 to TRBJ2-7, with D tentatively TRBD2 (7 bases). Germline CDR1 is SGDLS and CDR2 is YYNGEE. The CDR3 is 15 amino acids. V was shortened by 0 bases and J by 3 bases, with 13 bases between the two germline ends. The CDR3 bases are TGTGCCAGCAGCGTAGACTGGGGGGGGCTCTACGAGCAGTACTTC. Translating it yields CASSVDWGGLYEQYF.

This clonotype was seen only a few times. This chain joins TRBV24-1 and TRBJ1-2, with 10 bases lining up with TRBD1. Looked up from germline, CDR1 is KGHDR and CDR2 is SFDVKD. V shed 0 bases, J shed 4 bases, and the junction held 4 bases outside the gene matches. The CDR3 sequence is 16 residues long. As DNA, the CDR3 is TGTGCCACCAGTGATTTGAACGACAGGGGGCTCTATGGCTACACCTTC. The encoded protein is CATSDLNDRGLYGYTF.

The chain links TRBV7-9 to TRBJ1-5; 8 bases are shared with TRBD1. Trimming took 4 bases from V and 14 from J; bases not matched to a gene: 10. CDR1 and CDR2 (germline): SEHNR, FQNEAQ (reference sequence). CDR3 length: 13 amino acids. CDR3 sequence reads: CASSYYGTGYEHF. The CDR3 region has the DNA TGTGCCAGCAGCTATTACGGGACAGGCTACGAGCATTTT.

This clonotype was counted at least ten times. The chain is built from TRBV6-5 and TRBJ1-1, with a weak D call TRBD1 (6 bases). V was cut by 6 bases and J by 5 bases, with 13 bases left in between. The CDR3 covers 13 residues. Germline CDR1 is MNHEY and CDR2 is SVGAGI. The CDR3 nucleotides read TGTGCCAGCAGGCAGGGGTCGGGAACTGAAGCTTTCTTT. Translating it yields CASRQGSGTEAFF.